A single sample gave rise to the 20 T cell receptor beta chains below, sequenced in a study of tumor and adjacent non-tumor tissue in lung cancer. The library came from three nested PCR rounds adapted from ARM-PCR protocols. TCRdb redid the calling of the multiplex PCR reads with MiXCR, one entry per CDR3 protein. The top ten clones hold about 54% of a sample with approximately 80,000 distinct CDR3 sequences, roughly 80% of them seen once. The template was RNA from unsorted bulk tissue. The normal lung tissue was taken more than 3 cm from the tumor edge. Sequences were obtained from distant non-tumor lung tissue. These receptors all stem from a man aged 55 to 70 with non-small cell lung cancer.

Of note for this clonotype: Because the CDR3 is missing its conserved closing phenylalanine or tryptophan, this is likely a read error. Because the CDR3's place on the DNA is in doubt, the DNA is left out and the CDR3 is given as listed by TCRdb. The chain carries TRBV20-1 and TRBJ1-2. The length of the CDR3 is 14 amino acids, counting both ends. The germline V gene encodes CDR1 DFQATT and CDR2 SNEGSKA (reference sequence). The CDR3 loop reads CSARGGTSNYGHTI.

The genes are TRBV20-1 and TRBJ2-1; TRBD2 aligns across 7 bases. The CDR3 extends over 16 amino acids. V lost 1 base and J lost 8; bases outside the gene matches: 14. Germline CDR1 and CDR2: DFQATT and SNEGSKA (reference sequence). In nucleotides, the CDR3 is TGCAGTGCTAGAGCAAGGAGCGGGACCGAGATTGATGAGCAGTTCTTC. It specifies CSARARSGTEIDEQFF.

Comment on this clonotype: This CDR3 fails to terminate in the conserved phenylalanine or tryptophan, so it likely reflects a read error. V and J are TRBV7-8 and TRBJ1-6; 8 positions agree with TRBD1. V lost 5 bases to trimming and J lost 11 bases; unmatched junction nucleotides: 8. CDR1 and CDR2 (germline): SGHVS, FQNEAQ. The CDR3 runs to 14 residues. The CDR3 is CASSSDRGNPPLHI. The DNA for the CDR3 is TGTGCCAGCAGCAGCGACAGGGGCAATCCACCCCTCCACATT.

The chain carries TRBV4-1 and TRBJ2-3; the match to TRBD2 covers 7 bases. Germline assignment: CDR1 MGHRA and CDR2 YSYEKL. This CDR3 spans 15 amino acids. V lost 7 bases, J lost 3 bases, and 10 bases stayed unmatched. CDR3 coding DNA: TGCGCCAGCAACCATCAACTAGCGCCGACAGATACGCAGTATTTT. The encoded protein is CASNHQLAPTDTQYF.

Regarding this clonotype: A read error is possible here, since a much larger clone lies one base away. The CDR3 protein is CASTGGPNTEAFF. The CDR3 region has the DNA TGTGCCAGCACAGGGGGCCCGAACACTGAAGCTTTCTTT. J is TRBJ1-1 and V is TRBV28, with TRBD1 matching over 8 bases. Germline V gene data show CDR1 as MDHEN and CDR2 as SYDVKM. V lost 7 bases and J lost 1; bases outside the gene matches: 2. This CDR3 has 13 residues.

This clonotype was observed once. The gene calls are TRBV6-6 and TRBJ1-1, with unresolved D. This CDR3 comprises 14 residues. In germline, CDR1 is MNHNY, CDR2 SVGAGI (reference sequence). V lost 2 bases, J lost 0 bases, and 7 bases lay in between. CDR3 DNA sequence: TGTGCCAGCAGTTACCCAGAAGTGAACACTGAAGCTTTCTTT. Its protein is CASSYPEVNTEAFF.

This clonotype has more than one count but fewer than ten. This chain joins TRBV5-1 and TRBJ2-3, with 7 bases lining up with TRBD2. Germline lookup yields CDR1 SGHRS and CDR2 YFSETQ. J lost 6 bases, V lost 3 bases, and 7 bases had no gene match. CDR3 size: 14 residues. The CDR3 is CASSSSDGGDTQYF. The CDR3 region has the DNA TGCGCCAGCAGCTCCTCGGACGGGGGGGATACGCAGTATTTT.

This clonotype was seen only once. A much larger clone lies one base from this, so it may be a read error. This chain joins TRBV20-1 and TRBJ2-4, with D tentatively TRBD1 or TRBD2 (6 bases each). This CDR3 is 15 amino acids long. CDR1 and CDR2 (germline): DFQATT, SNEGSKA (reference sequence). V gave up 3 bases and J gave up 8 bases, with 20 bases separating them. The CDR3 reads CSASKQEGGSDIQYF. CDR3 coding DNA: TGCAGTGCTAGTAAACAAGAGGGGGGATCGGACATTCAGTACTTC.

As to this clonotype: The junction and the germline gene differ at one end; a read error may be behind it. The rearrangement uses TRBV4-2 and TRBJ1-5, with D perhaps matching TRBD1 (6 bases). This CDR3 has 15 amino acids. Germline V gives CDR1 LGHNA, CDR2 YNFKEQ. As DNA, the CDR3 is TGTACCAGCAGCCAAACTGGACAGAGAGACGAGCCCCAGCATTTT. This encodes CTSSQTGQRDEPQHF.

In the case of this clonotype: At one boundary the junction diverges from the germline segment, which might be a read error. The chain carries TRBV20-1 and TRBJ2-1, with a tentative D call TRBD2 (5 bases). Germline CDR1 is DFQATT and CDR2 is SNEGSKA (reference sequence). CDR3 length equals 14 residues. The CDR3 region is CSANPRRVDNEQFF. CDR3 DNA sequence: TGCAGTGCTAACCCCCGGCGGGTAGACAATGAGCAATTCTTC.

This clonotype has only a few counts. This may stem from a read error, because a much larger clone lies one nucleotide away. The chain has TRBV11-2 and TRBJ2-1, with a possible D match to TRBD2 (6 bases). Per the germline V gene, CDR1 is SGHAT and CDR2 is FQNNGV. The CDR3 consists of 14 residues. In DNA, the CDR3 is TGTGCCAGCAGCTTAGGGGGAGGATACAATGAGCATTTCTTC. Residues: CASSLGGGYNEHFF.

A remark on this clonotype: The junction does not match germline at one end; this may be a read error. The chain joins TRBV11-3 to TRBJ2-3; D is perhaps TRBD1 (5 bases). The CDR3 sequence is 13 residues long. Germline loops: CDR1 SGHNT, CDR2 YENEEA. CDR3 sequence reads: CASSFQLTDTQCF. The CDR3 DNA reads TGTGCCAGCAGCTTTCAGTTGACAGATACGCAGTGTTTT.

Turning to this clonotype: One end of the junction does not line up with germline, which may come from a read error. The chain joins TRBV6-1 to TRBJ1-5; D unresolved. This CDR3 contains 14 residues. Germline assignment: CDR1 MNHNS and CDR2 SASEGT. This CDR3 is CASNGHNSNQTQHF. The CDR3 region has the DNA TGTGCCAGCAATGGGCACAATAGCAATCAGACCCAGCATTTT.

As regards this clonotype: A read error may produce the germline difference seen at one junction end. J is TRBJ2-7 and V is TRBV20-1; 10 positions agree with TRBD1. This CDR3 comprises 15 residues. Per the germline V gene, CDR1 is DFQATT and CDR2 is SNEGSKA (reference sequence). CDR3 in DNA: TGCCGTGCTAAGACTCCAGACAGGGGGCGATACGAGCAGTACTTC. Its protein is CRAKTPDRGRYEQYF.

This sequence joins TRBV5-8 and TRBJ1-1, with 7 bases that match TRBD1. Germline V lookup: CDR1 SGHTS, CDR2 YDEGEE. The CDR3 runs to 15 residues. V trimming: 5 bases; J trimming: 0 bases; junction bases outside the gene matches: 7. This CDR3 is CASRGGQRLNTEAFF. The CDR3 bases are TGTGCCAGCAGAGGGGGACAGCGGTTGAACACTGAAGCTTTCTTT. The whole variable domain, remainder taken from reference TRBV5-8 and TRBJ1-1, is EAGVTQSPTHLIKTRGQQATLRCSPISGHTSVYWYQQALGLGLQFLLWYDEGEERNRGNFPPRFSGRQFPNYSSELNVNALELEDSALYLCASRGGQRLNTEAFFGQGTRLTVV.

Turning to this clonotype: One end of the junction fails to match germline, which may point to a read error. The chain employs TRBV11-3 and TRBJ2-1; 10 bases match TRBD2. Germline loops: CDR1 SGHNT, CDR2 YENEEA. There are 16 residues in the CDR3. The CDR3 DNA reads TGTGCCAGCAACTTAGTTGGCACTAGCGGGATGGAGAAGCAGTTCTTC. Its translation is CASNLVGTSGMEKQFF.

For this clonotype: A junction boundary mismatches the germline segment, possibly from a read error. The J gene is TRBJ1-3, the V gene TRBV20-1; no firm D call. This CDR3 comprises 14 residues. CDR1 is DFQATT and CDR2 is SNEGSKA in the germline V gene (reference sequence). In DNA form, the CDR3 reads TGCAGTACTAGGACGAGGGCTACGGGAAACACCATATATTTT. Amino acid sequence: CSTRTRATGNTIYF.

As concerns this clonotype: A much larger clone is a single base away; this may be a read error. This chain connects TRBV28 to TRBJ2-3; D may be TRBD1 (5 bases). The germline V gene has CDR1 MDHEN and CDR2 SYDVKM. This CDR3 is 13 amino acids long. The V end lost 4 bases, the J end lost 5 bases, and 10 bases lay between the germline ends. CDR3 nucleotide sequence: TGTGCCAGCAGTTCTTCAGGGAAAGATACGCAGTATTTT. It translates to CASSSSGKDTQYF.

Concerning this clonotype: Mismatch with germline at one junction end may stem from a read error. The CDR3 spells CASSLGQMVEQFF. As DNA, the CDR3 is TGTGCTAGCAGCTTAGGTCAGATGGTTGAGCAGTTCTTC. V and J are TRBV11-3 and TRBJ2-1; no firm D call. The CDR3 sequence is 13 residues long. Germline V gene sequence: CDR1 SGHNT, CDR2 YENEEA.

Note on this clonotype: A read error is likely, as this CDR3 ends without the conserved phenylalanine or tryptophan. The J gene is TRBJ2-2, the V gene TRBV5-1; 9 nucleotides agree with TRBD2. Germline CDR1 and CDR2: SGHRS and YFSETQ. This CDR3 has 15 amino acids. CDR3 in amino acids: CASSVGLASTVELFI. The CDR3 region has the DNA TGCGCCAGCAGCGTGGGACTAGCCAGCACCGTGGAGCTGTTTATT.